The rows below give T cell receptor beta chains drawn from one sample of a study of shared clonotypes between healthy human individuals. Sequencing used immunoSEQ multiplex PCR; TCRdb keeps in-frame clones, though not all of them. The sample contains about 2.4 million clones, around nine tenths of which appear only once. The specimen sequenced was naive CD4+ T cells sorted from blood. Receptor source: a man aged 18 to 29 in good health. Each CDR3 is given with its conserved first and last residue. The order of the fields is CDR3 DNA, CDR3 protein, clone size, D gene, CDR3 length, V gene, J gene. A D gene is named only where the DNA matches it firmly. A clone size is listed for some rows: how often the clone was seen (once, few, many), or a class if it is expanded.

DNA: TGTGCCAGCAGTAGGGACCAGCAAGAGACCCAGTACTTC
CDR3: CASSRDQQETQYF
size: -
D: -
length: 13
V: TRBV5-4
J: TRBJ2-5

DNA: TGTGCCAGTCGGACCGGGACTAGCGACAATGAGCAGTTCTTC
CDR3: CASRTGTSDNEQFF
size: -
D: TRBD2
length: 14
V: TRBV19
J: TRBJ2-1

DNA: TGTGCCAGCAGCTCGACCTTCTTGACAGGGAAAGAGACCCAGTACTTC
CDR3: CASSSTFLTGKETQYF
size: -
D: TRBD1
length: 16
V: TRBV5-4
J: TRBJ2-5

DNA: TGCGCCAGCAGCCCCCAAGGGAGTCAGCCCCAGCATTTT
CDR3: CASSPQGSQPQHF
size: few
D: -
length: 13
V: TRBV5-1
J: TRBJ1-5

DNA: TGTGCCACCCTACTGGGAGCGGGAGGAGGTGACGAGCAGTACTTC
CDR3: CATLLGAGGGDEQYF
size: -
D: TRBD2
length: 15
V: TRBV10-3
J: TRBJ2-7

DNA: TGCGCCAGCAGCGAAGAGAACCAAGAGACCCAGTACTTC
CDR3: CASSEENQETQYF
size: -
D: -
length: 13
V: TRBV5-1
J: TRBJ2-5

DNA: TGTGCCAGCAGCTTAGGCGGGACATTCGGGGAGCTGTTTTTT
CDR3: CASSLGGTFGELFF
size: -
D: -
length: 14
V: TRBV11-1
J: TRBJ2-2

DNA: TGTGCCAGCAGTCGGACCGCAATCAACTATGGCTACACCTTC
CDR3: CASSRTAINYGYTF
size: -
D: -
length: 14
V: TRBV6-1
J: TRBJ1-2

DNA: TGTGCCAGCAGTAAAAGAACCAGCCACGAGCAGTACTTC
CDR3: CASSKRTSHEQYF
size: -
D: -
length: 13
V: TRBV28
J: TRBJ2-7

DNA: TGTGCCAGCAGCACGGGGCGGGGGCGAGGCTACACCTTC
CDR3: CASSTGRGRGYTF
size: -
D: -
length: 13
V: TRBV14
J: TRBJ1-2

DNA: TGTGCCAGCAGTGAACTATTGGTTGACCAGCCCCAGCATTTT
CDR3: CASSELLVDQPQHF
size: -
D: -
length: 14
V: TRBV25-1
J: TRBJ1-5